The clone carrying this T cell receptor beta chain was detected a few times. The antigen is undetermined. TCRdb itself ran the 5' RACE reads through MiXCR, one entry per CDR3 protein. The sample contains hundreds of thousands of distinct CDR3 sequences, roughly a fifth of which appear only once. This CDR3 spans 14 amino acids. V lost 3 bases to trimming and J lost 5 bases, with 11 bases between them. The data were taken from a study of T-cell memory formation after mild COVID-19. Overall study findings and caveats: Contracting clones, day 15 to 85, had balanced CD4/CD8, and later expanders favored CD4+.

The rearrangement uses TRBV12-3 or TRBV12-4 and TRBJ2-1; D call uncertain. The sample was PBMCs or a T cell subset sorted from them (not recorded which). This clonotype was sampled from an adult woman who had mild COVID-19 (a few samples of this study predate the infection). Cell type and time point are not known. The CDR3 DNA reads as TGTGCCAGCAGTTTTGGGAAGTTGGACAATGAGCAGTTCTTC. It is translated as CASSFGKLDNEQFF.